This record looks at one T cell receptor beta chain sequence and its context. This sample is part of a study of blood T cell repertoires in COVID-19. Overall study context: Whether acute or convalescent, the COVID-19 samples came from the United States, Italy and Spain. T cells, B-cell-depleted T cells, or PBMCs provided the cDNA or gDNA that served as material.

CDR3 length equals 11 residues. V dropped 8 bases and J dropped 5 bases, with 9 bases sitting between them. CDR1 and CDR2 from the germline V gene are ENHRY and SYGVKD. Repertoires were generated with immunoSEQ multiplex PCR, while TCRdb's copy carries only in-frame clones and drops some. The top ten hold 3.6% of the sample, which has hundreds of thousands of clones, more than 70% seen once. The sequencing input was peripheral blood. The chain employs TRBV10-3 and TRBJ2-5, with a tentative D call TRBD1 (6 bases). This clonotype was sampled from a woman of 80 years or more with acute or convalescent COVID-19. The DNA of the CDR3 is TGTGCCATCGGTACAGGGGAGACCCAGTACTTC. This codes for CAIGTGETQYF.